Listed below are T cell receptor beta chains from one sample, sequenced in a study of shared clonotypes between healthy human individuals. Clones were sequenced by immunoSEQ multiplex PCR, and TCRdb holds only the in-frame ones, with some missing. The data show about 1.4 million clones, with around 95% seen just once and 1.2% held by the top ten. The sample consisted of naive CD4+ T cells sorted from blood. These receptor sequences come from a young man in good health. CDR3s include the opening cysteine and the closing phenylalanine or tryptophan. The order of the fields is clone size, V gene, J gene, D gene, CDR3 length, CDR3 protein, CDR3 DNA. D genes are given only for firm matches. Clone size is shown for a subset of rows, as once, few, many or a class of expanded clone.

NA,TRBV5-1,TRBJ2-6,TRBD2,19,CASSGGLADFPPGANVLTF,TGCGCCAGCAGCGGGGGACTAGCGGATTTCCCGCCTGGGGCCAACGTCCTGACTTTC
NA,TRBV6-4,TRBJ2-2,TRBD1,14,CASRTGPYTGELFF,TGTGCCAGCAGGACAGGGCCCTACACCGGGGAGCTGTTTTTT
NA,TRBV11-2,TRBJ2-1,TRBD2,16,CASSSSGRDSYNEQFF,TGTGCCAGCAGCTCTAGCGGGAGGGACTCCTACAATGAGCAGTTCTTC
NA,TRBV9,TRBJ2-5,NA,17,CASSVARGSAGQETQYF,TGTGCCAGCAGCGTAGCTAGGGGTTCGGCAGGCCAAGAGACCCAGTACTTC
NA,TRBV29-1,TRBJ2-6,NA,17,CSVRTRVESSGANVLTF,TGCAGCGTTCGGACTCGAGTGGAGTCCTCTGGGGCCAACGTCCTGACTTTC
once,TRBV14,TRBJ2-1,NA,11,CASSQDRGTFF,TGTGCCAGCAGCCAAGACAGGGGAACTTTCTTC
once,TRBV15,TRBJ1-1,TRBD1,14,CATSYGQGNTEAFF,TGTGCCACCAGCTATGGACAGGGGAACACTGAAGCTTTCTTT
NA,TRBV6-1,TRBJ2-3,TRBD2,15,CASSATSGRRDTQYF,TGTGCCAGCAGTGCGACTAGCGGGAGAAGAGATACGCAGTATTTT
NA,TRBV9,TRBJ2-3,NA,14,CASTRGTADDTQYF,TGTGCCAGCACCCGGGGGACAGCCGACGACACGCAGTATTTT
NA,TRBV10-3,TRBJ2-2,TRBD2,16,CATVPSGRALGGELFF,TGTGCCACTGTCCCTAGCGGGAGGGCCCTAGGCGGGGAGCTGTTTTTT
NA,TRBV6-1,TRBJ2-7,TRBD1,15,CASSAGTGGSYEQYF,TGTGCCAGCAGCGCCGGGACAGGGGGCTCCTACGAGCAGTACTTC
NA,TRBV10-3,TRBJ2-7,TRBD2,16,CAISESTSGSLYEQYF,TGTGCCATCAGTGAGTCGACTAGCGGGAGTTTATACGAGCAGTACTTC
NA,TRBV28,TRBJ2-2,TRBD2,16,CASRHPGLAPTWELFF,TGTGCCAGTCGTCACCCGGGACTAGCCCCTACCTGGGAGCTGTTTTTT
NA,TRBV7-8,TRBJ1-2,NA,16,CASSRSHHQLSYGYTF,TGTGCCAGCAGCCGGTCCCACCACCAGCTTAGCTATGGCTACACCTTC
NA,TRBV15,TRBJ2-7,TRBD2,16,CATSRGTSGTSYEQYF,TGTGCCACCAGCAGAGGGACTAGCGGGACTTCCTACGAGCAGTACTTC
NA,TRBV6-6,TRBJ1-5,TRBD1,14,CASSYSTGTQPQHF,TGTGCCAGCAGTTACTCGACAGGGACTCAGCCCCAGCATTTT
NA,TRBV28,TRBJ2-5,NA,17,CASSPHRGQGGQETQYF,TGTGCCAGCAGTCCTCACCGTGGACAGGGAGGGCAAGAGACCCAGTACTTC
NA,TRBV5-5,TRBJ2-3,NA,12,CASSLTTDTQYF,TGTGCCAGCAGCTTGACCACAGATACGCAGTATTTT
NA,TRBV11-2,TRBJ2-1,TRBD2,19,CASSLTRGTSGNVGNEQFF,TGTGCCAGCAGCTTAACCAGGGGGACTAGCGGGAATGTCGGGAATGAGCAGTTCTTC
once,TRBV23-1,TRBJ2-1,TRBD2,19,CASSQSGSGSGRRGHEQFF,TGCGCCAGCAGTCAATCCGGATCTGGGAGCGGGAGACGCGGTCATGAGCAGTTCTTC
NA,TRBV7-2,TRBJ2-5,NA,13,CASSSTGGETQYF,TGTGCCAGCAGCTCAACCGGGGGAGAGACCCAGTACTTC
NA,TRBV7-9,TRBJ1-1,NA,12,CASSPKGIEAFF,TGTGCCAGCAGCCCGAAGGGGATTGAAGCTTTCTTT
NA,TRBV27,TRBJ1-1,NA,16,CASSLGGVKRNTEAFF,TGTGCCAGCAGTTTAGGGGGGGTGAAAAGGAACACTGAAGCTTTCTTT
NA,TRBV4-1,TRBJ1-1,TRBD1,16,CASSQASGTENTEAFF,TGCGCCAGCAGCCAAGCCTCCGGGACAGAGAACACTGAAGCTTTCTTT
NA,TRBV10-3,TRBJ2-7,TRBD2,14,CATLPTRAGYEQYF,TGTGCCACCCTCCCTACTAGAGCGGGGTACGAGCAGTACTTC
NA,TRBV11-3,TRBJ2-7,TRBD1,15,CASSLQGQGDYEQYF,TGTGCCAGCAGCTTACAGGGACAGGGAGACTACGAGCAGTACTTC
NA,TRBV14,TRBJ1-2,NA,17,CASSQLEGRPNDYGYTF,TGTGCCAGCAGTCAATTAGAAGGGAGACCGAACGACTATGGCTACACCTTC
once,TRBV5-1,TRBJ2-1,TRBD2,16,CASSLAVTSGYNEQFF,TGCGCCAGCAGCTTGGCGGTGACTAGCGGGTACAATGAGCAGTTCTTC
NA,TRBV27,TRBJ2-5,TRBD2,15,CASSGYLAGGETQYF,TGTGCCAGCAGTGGCTACTTAGCGGGAGGTGAGACCCAGTACTTC
once,TRBV7-2,TRBJ2-1,NA,14,CASSQSWIGHEQFF,TGTGCCAGCAGCCAAAGTTGGATCGGGCATGAGCAGTTCTTC
NA,TRBV2,TRBJ1-2,TRBD1,13,CASSEDRGYGYTF,TGTGCCAGCAGTGAAGACAGGGGATATGGCTACACCTTC
NA,TRBV25-1,TRBJ2-2,TRBD2,18,CASSASPLAGVNTGELFF,TGTGCCAGCAGCGCCAGTCCCCTAGCGGGGGTAAACACCGGGGAGCTGTTTTTT
NA,TRBV6-1,TRBJ2-7,NA,14,CASTRHRATYEQYF,TGTGCCAGCACTCGGCACAGGGCTACCTACGAGCAGTACTTC
NA,TRBV10-3,TRBJ2-7,TRBD2,16,CAISDRSSGGIGEQYF,TGTGCCATCAGTGACAGATCTAGCGGGGGGATTGGTGAGCAGTACTTC
NA,TRBV5-5,TRBJ2-3,NA,15,CASSLEGQSTDTQYF,TGTGCCAGCAGCTTGGAAGGACAGAGCACAGATACGCAGTATTTT
NA,TRBV1,TRBJ2-2,NA,21,CTSSRKEAPLGGRANTGELFF,TGCACCAGCAGCCGAAAAGAAGCTCCCCTAGGGGGGAGGGCCAACACCGGGGAGCTGTTTTTT
few,TRBV25-1,TRBJ1-4,TRBD1,16,CASSGRQGGFHEKLFF,TGTGCCAGCAGTGGGCGACAGGGCGGCTTTCATGAAAAACTGTTTTTT
once,TRBV6-1,TRBJ1-5,NA,14,CASSEIDPRQPQHF,TGTGCCAGCAGTGAAATTGACCCACGTCAGCCCCAGCATTTT
NA,TRBV6-5,TRBJ2-7,TRBD2,15,CASRISGRASYEQYF,TGTGCCAGCAGAATTAGCGGGAGGGCCTCCTACGAGCAGTACTTC
NA,TRBV9,TRBJ1-2,NA,16,CASSVIPGRRSSGYTF,TGTGCCAGCAGCGTTATTCCGGGACGGCGAAGCTCTGGCTACACCTTC
NA,TRBV5-1,TRBJ2-5,NA,13,CASSFLGQETQYF,TGCGCCAGCAGCTTCTTGGGGCAAGAGACCCAGTACTTC
NA,TRBV6-5,TRBJ2-7,NA,15,CASRATGGRTYEQYF,TGTGCCAGCAGAGCGACTGGAGGGAGGACCTACGAGCAGTACTTC
NA,TRBV29-1,TRBJ2-1,TRBD2,14,CSVKGLADLNEQFF,TGCAGCGTTAAGGGACTAGCGGATTTGAATGAGCAGTTCTTC
few,TRBV5-1,TRBJ1-2,NA,13,CASSLAVGYGYTF,TGCGCCAGCAGCCTAGCCGTCGGCTATGGCTACACCTTC
NA,TRBV21-1,TRBJ2-3,NA,18,CASSKGTGGESGTDTQYF,TGTGCCAGCAGCAAAGGGACAGGGGGTGAGAGCGGCACAGATACGCAGTATTTT
NA,TRBV28,TRBJ2-7,NA,12,CASSFSSQSQYF,TGTGCCAGCAGTTTTAGTTCACAGTCTCAGTACTTC
NA,TRBV23-1,TRBJ2-1,TRBD2,14,CAPATSGEYNEQFF,TGCGCCCCTGCTACTAGCGGGGAATACAATGAGCAGTTCTTC
NA,TRBV4-3,TRBJ2-7,NA,16,CASSKNNRAGTYEQYF,TGCGCCAGCAGCAAGAATAACAGGGCTGGCACCTACGAGCAGTACTTC
NA,TRBV18,TRBJ2-3,NA,15,CASSPLQGPTDTQYF,TGTGCCAGCTCACCTCTTCAAGGCCCCACAGATACGCAGTATTTT
NA,TRBV28,TRBJ1-3,NA,18,CASSVPGHSDPSGNTIYF,TGTGCCAGCAGTGTCCCGGGACATAGTGACCCCTCTGGAAACACCATATATTTT
NA,TRBV5-1,TRBJ2-7,NA,13,CASSPNLGGEQYF,TGCGCCAGCAGCCCAAACCTGGGTGGGGAGCAGTACTTC
NA,TRBV5-6,TRBJ2-7,TRBD1,16,CASSRGQVSSSYEQYF,TGTGCCAGCAGCCGAGGACAGGTATCGTCCTCCTACGAGCAGTACTTC
NA,TRBV6-1,TRBJ2-1,TRBD1,15,CASREGQGTYNEQFF,TGTGCCAGCAGGGAGGGACAGGGAACCTACAATGAGCAGTTCTTC
NA,TRBV27,TRBJ2-7,TRBD2,15,CASRQGGRLSYEQYF,TGTGCCAGCCGGCAGGGCGGGAGGCTCTCCTACGAGCAGTACTTC
NA,TRBV5-1,TRBJ2-1,TRBD2,14,CASSQGLVPTEQFF,TGCGCCAGCAGCCAAGGACTAGTCCCCACTGAGCAGTTCTTC